The 8 T cell receptor beta chains below all came from one sample that was sequenced in a study of blood T cell repertoires in COVID-19. Measured with immunoSEQ multiplex PCR; TCRdb has only the in-frame clones, and not every one. Of more than 65,000 clones in the sample, 87% were seen once. Source material: peripheral blood. These receptors originate from a man aged 55 to 70 with acute or convalescent COVID-19.

The CDR3 sequence: CAIGEGLQNTGELFF. In DNA, the CDR3 is TGTGCCATCGGGGAGGGGCTCCAGAACACCGGGGAGCTGTTTTTT. The V call is TRBV10-3, the J call TRBJ2-2; 7 bases fit TRBD2. The J segment lost 1 base and the V segment lost 8 bases, leaving 7 bases of the junction unmatched. This CDR3 comprises 15 residues. Germline lookup yields CDR1 ENHRY and CDR2 SYGVKD.

This clone was counted only a few times. The chain joins TRBV7-8 to TRBJ2-1, with 14 bases aligning to TRBD2. The CDR3 contains 17 residues. Unmatched junction bases numbered 9, after V lost 4 bases and J lost 7 bases. Germline lookup yields CDR1 SGHVS and CDR2 FQNEAQ. The CDR3 sequence: CASSSGLRTSGGNEQFF. CDR3 DNA sequence: TGTGCCAGCAGCTCCGGGCTTCGGACTAGCGGGGGGAATGAGCAGTTCTTC.

The rearrangement joins TRBV7-8 to TRBJ1-4; perhaps TRBD1 as D (5 bases). V was shortened by 4 bases and J by 8 bases, with 11 bases between the two germline ends. CDR1 SGHVS and CDR2 FQNEAQ come from the germline V gene. The CDR3 has 13 residues. The CDR3 nucleotides read TGTGCCAGCAGCTCCCTGACAGCCGAAAAACTGTTTTTT. Amino acids: CASSSLTAEKLFF.

V and J are TRBV11-3 and TRBJ1-1; D is unclear. V shed 5 bases and J shed 1 base, with 8 bases lying between them. Germline CDR1 reads SGHNT; CDR2 reads YENEEA. The length of the CDR3 is 13 residues. CDR3 amino acids: CASSTDRNTEAFF. The CDR3 DNA sequence: TGTGCCAGCAGCACCGATAGGAACACTGAAGCTTTCTTT.

The chain combines TRBV4-3 with TRBJ1-4; D uncertain. V lost 3 bases to trimming and J lost 5 bases, with 10 bases between them. This CDR3 has 14 amino acids. Germline CDR1 and CDR2: LGHNA and YSLEER. The CDR3 DNA reads as TGCGCCAGCAGCCAGATGACGGGGAATGAAAAACTGTTTTTT. This sequence encodes CASSQMTGNEKLFF.

CDR3 in DNA: TGTGCCAGTAGTATCGGGGGGGCAGCTCAACTTACCGGGGAGCTGTTTTTT. Protein sequence: CASSIGGAAQLTGELFF. The chain has TRBV19 and TRBJ2-2, with 8 nucleotides matching TRBD2. The CDR3 runs to 17 residues. CDR1 and CDR2 (germline): LNHDA, SQIVND (reference sequence). V lost 3 bases to trimming and J lost 5 bases; unmatched junction nucleotides: 11.

This rearrangement joins TRBV10-2 to TRBJ1-2; 7 bases agree with TRBD1. Germline loops: CDR1 WSHSY, CDR2 SAAADI. This CDR3 region has 16 residues. With V trimmed by 0 bases and J by 4 bases, 8 bases remained unmatched. CDR3 nucleotide sequence: TGCGCCAGCAGTGAGTCTGAGAAGGGGGCTGGCTATGGCTACACCTTC. This encodes CASSESEKGAGYGYTF.

This chain joins TRBV12-5 and TRBJ1-1; D is undetermined. This CDR3 has 14 residues. Germline V gene sequence: CDR1 LGHNT, CDR2 FRNRAP. Between the trimmed V and J ends, which lost 1 base and 0 bases, there was a span of 6 bases. Written as DNA, the CDR3 is TGTGCTAGTGGTTTGGGTACAGTGAACACTGAAGCTTTCTTT. Amino acid sequence: CASGLGTVNTEAFF.